This entry lists 2 T cell receptor beta chains sequenced from one sample in a study of blood T cell repertoires in COVID-19. TCRdb's copy holds only in-frame clones and misses some; the assay was immunoSEQ multiplex PCR. Among about 140,000 clones, about nine tenths were seen once, and the ten largest hold 9.5% to 12%. The specimen was peripheral blood. The source of these receptors is a woman aged 80 or older with acute or convalescent COVID-19.

The rearrangement joins TRBV6-5 to TRBJ1-1, with 7 bases identical to TRBD1. The CDR3 is 14 residues long. The germline V gene encodes CDR1 MNHEY and CDR2 SVGAGI. Trimming removed 6 bases from V and 4 bases from J; junction bases left unmatched: 8. CDR3 nucleotide sequence: TGTGCCAGCAGGGACAGGTTGACGGGCACTGAAGCTTTCTTT. Amino acids: CASRDRLTGTEAFF.

The chain uses TRBV3-1 (or the pseudogene TRBV3-2) and TRBJ2-1, with D unclear. The CDR3 is 15 residues long. Trimming removed 2 bases at V and 5 bases at J, with 13 bases between. Germline CDR1 and CDR2: LGHDT and YNNKEL (reference sequence). The CDR3 is CASSQSNYEHNEQFF. The CDR3 nucleotides read TGTGCCAGCAGCCAATCAAACTACGAACACAATGAGCAGTTCTTC.